Listed here are 32 T cell receptor beta chains from one sample, sequenced in a study of blood T cell repertoires in COVID-19. The assay was immunoSEQ multiplex PCR, and TCRdb's table has in-frame clones only and misses some. The sample lists hundreds of thousands of clones, approximately 90% occurring once. The sample consisted of peripheral blood. The origin of the receptors is a woman aged 25 to 39 with COVID-19, enrolled during active disease.

The chain uses TRBV4-1 and TRBJ2-1, with 9 bases aligning to TRBD2. J gave up 4 bases and V 7 bases, and 5 bases lay outside the gene matches. Germline lookup yields CDR1 MGHRA and CDR2 YSYEKL. This CDR3 has 14 residues. For the CDR3, the DNA is TGCGCCAGCACCTTTAGCGGGAGATACAATGAGCAGTTCTTC. Amino acid sequence: CASTFSGRYNEQFF.

The chain uses TRBV29-1 and TRBJ1-1; D unresolved. Trimming cost V 5 bases and J 1 base, with 8 bases left between them. Per the germline V gene, CDR1 is SQVTM and CDR2 is ANQGSEA. This CDR3 is 12 amino acids long. The CDR3 DNA reads as TGCAGCGTTCTTAACACGAACACTGAAGCTTTCTTT. It specifies CSVLNTNTEAFF.

The chain uses TRBV6-2 or TRBV6-3 and TRBJ2-3; D not resolved. With 5 bases removed from V and 5 bases from J, the gap between germline ends came to 11 bases. This CDR3 spans 13 amino acids. CDR1 MNHEY and CDR2 SVGEGT come from the germline V gene. CDR3 in DNA: TGTGCCAGCAGTCGAACCCTAGAAGATACGCAGTATTTT. This translates into CASSRTLEDTQYF.

The chain recombines TRBV19 with TRBJ2-3; TRBD2 might be the D (5 bases). V was clipped by 7 bases and J by 0 bases, with 14 bases between them. The CDR3 covers 15 residues. The germline V gene encodes CDR1 LNHDA and CDR2 SQIVND (reference sequence). The CDR3, as DNA: TGTGCCAGTACCTCGGCGGGTCTCAGCACAGATACGCAGTATTTT. Translated, it gives CASTSAGLSTDTQYF.

This clone was recorded once. The genes are TRBV4-1 and TRBJ1-5, with 7 bases identical to TRBD1. Trimming removed 2 bases from V and 5 bases from J; junction bases left unmatched: 3. CDR1 is MGHRA and CDR2 is YSYEKL in the germline V gene. The CDR3 runs 14 residues. CDR3 sequence: CASSQRQGDQPQHF. The CDR3, as DNA: TGCGCCAGCAGCCAAAGACAGGGTGATCAGCCCCAGCATTTT.

This clone is a singleton in its sample. J is TRBJ1-1 and V is TRBV4-1; D ambiguous. Per germline, CDR1 MGHRA and CDR2 YSYEKL. CDR3 length: 14 residues. V was shortened by 3 bases and J by 5 bases, with 13 bases between the two germline ends. CDR3 in DNA: TGCGCCAGCAGCCAGAGGGCAGGAGAGACTGAAGCTTTCTTT. As protein: CASSQRAGETEAFF.

The rearrangement joins TRBV7-9 to TRBJ2-7; D is undetermined. The V and J ends lost 8 bases and 0 bases respectively, with 11 bases between them. The CDR3 length is 13 residues. Germline-derived CDR1 and CDR2 are SEHNR and FQNEAQ (reference sequence). In DNA form, the CDR3 reads TGTGCCAGCGGAGACTCGCGCTCCTACGAGCAGTACGTC. Amino acid sequence: CASGDSRSYEQYV.

The rearrangement joins TRBV5-1 to TRBJ1-5, with D possibly being TRBD1 (5 bases). V shed 4 bases and J shed 6 bases, with 17 bases lying between them. CDR1 is SGHRS and CDR2 is YFSETQ in the germline V gene. The length of the CDR3 is 15 residues. CDR3 bases: TGCGCCAGCAGCGGATCGGGGGGAGCCGGTCAGCCCCAGCATTTT. This sequence encodes CASSGSGGAGQPQHF.

The chain combines TRBV28 with TRBJ1-3, with a weak D call TRBD1 (6 bases). V lost 7 bases and J 5 bases, leaving 18 bases between the germline ends. The germline V gene encodes CDR1 MDHEN and CDR2 SYDVKM. This CDR3 is 15 amino acids long. CDR3: CASTPGGARRNTIYF. The CDR3 coding sequence is TGTGCCAGCACCCCCGGGGGGGCAAGAAGAAACACCATATATTTT.

The rearrangement uses TRBV13 and TRBJ2-5; 7 nucleotides line up with TRBD2. CDR3 size: 17 residues. Germline assignment: CDR1 PRHDT and CDR2 FYEKMQ (reference sequence). The V segment lost 5 bases and the J segment 1 base; nucleotides outside the gene matches: 13. The CDR3 region has the DNA TGTGCCAGCAGCCCCCCCGGTTGGCGGGGGACCCAAGAGACCCAGTACTTC. Encoded protein: CASSPPGWRGTQETQYF.

This CDR3 reads CASSYRPLDRGREAFF. The CDR3 region has the DNA TGTGCCAGCAGTTATCGGCCCCTAGACAGGGGACGTGAAGCTTTCTTT. V gene TRBV6-2 or TRBV6-3 combines with J gene TRBJ1-1; TRBD1 matches at 8 bases. With V trimmed by 3 bases and J by 7 bases, 13 bases remained unmatched. Germline V lookup: CDR1 MNHEY, CDR2 SVGEGT. CDR3 size: 16 residues.

V gene TRBV5-4 combines with J gene TRBJ1-2; 8 bases are shared with TRBD1. The CDR3 covers 13 residues. Germline trimming cut 4 bases from V and 3 bases from J; bases unmatched to any gene: 2. Germline CDR1 SGHNT, CDR2 YYREEE (reference sequence). In DNA, the CDR3 is TGTGCCAGCAGCCCGGGACAGGACTATGGCTACACCTTC. It specifies CASSPGQDYGYTF.

The V gene is TRBV29-1, the J gene TRBJ2-1, with TRBD1 matching 7 bases. Germline CDR1 and CDR2: SQVTM and ANQGSEA. V shed 7 bases and J 2 bases; nucleotides not matched to a gene: 5. There are 13 residues in the CDR3. This CDR3 is CSAHRGTYNEQFF. The CDR3, as DNA: TGCAGCGCACACAGGGGCACCTACAATGAGCAGTTCTTC.

This clone was picked up a small number of times. V and J are TRBV18 and TRBJ1-1; 8 bases are shared with TRBD1. The CDR3 has 14 amino acids. The germline V gene encodes CDR1 KGHSH and CDR2 LQKENI. With V trimmed by 2 bases and J by 5 bases, 4 bases remained unmatched. CDR3 bases: TGTGCCAGCTCACCATCAGGGGGCTGGACTGAAGCTTTCTTT. Its translation: CASSPSGGWTEAFF.

This chain connects TRBV27 to TRBJ1-2; D perhaps matches TRBD1 (5 bases). The CDR3 has 11 residues. CDR1 and CDR2 from the germline V gene are MNHEY and SMNVEV (reference sequence). The V end was cut by 4 bases, the J end by 7 bases, with 7 bases between. The CDR3 protein is CASSSGIGYTF. In DNA form, the CDR3 reads TGTGCCAGCAGTTCAGGGATTGGCTACACCTTC.

The chain links TRBV29-1 to TRBJ2-1; 11 bases fit TRBD2. The germline CDR1 and CDR2 sequences are SQVTM and ANQGSEA. Unmatched junction bases numbered 6, after V lost 6 bases and J lost 5 bases. This CDR3 comprises 14 residues. The CDR3: CSVAGTSGDNEQFF. Written as DNA, the CDR3 is TGCAGCGTCGCCGGGACTAGCGGAGACAATGAGCAGTTCTTC.

This clone was seen only once. The V and J genes are TRBV1 and TRBJ2-7; the table's D call of TRBD2 was not tested on the DNA. TRBV1 is a documented pseudogene. This CDR3 has 17 residues. Here the CDR3 reads CTSSQDWRRGVSYEQYF. The DNA of the CDR3 is TGCACCAGCAGCCAAGATTGGCGGCGGGGTGTCTCCTACGAGCAGTACTTC.

The CDR3 sequence is CASSQGGDEKLFF. The CDR3 nucleotides read TGTGCCAGCAGCCAAGGGGGGGATGAAAAACTGTTTTTT. This rearrangement joins TRBV3-1 (or the pseudogene TRBV3-2) to TRBJ1-4, with a weak D call TRBD1 (5 bases). Germline-derived CDR1 and CDR2 are LGHDT and YNNKEL (reference sequence). V was cut by 1 base and J by 6 bases, with 6 bases left in between. The CDR3 spans 13 residues.

The genes are TRBV19 and TRBJ1-3; the D gene is possibly TRBD1 (6 bases). Trimming shortened V by 3 bases and J by 2 bases, and 17 bases separated the two germline ends. CDR1 and CDR2 (germline): LNHDA, SQIVND (reference sequence). There are 17 residues in the CDR3. The CDR3 protein is CASSISTPRGTGNTIYF. CDR3 coding DNA: TGTGCCAGTAGTATTTCGACGCCCAGGGGAACTGGAAACACCATATATTTT.

The V and J genes are TRBV9 and TRBJ2-1; 7 positions agree with TRBD2. Looked up from germline, CDR1 is SGDLS and CDR2 is YYNGEE. V lost 3 bases to trimming and J lost 5 bases; unmatched junction nucleotides: 5. The CDR3 extends over 14 amino acids. Written as DNA, the CDR3 is TGTGCCAGCAGCGCCCCGACTAGCAACAATGAGCAGTTCTTC. Translating gives CASSAPTSNNEQFF. The full variable domain, rest sourced from reference TRBV9 and TRBJ2-1, is DSGVTQTPKHLITATGQRVTLRCSPRSGDLSVYWYQQSLDQGLQFLIQYYNGEERAKGNILERFSAQQFPDLHSELNLSSLELGDSALYFCASSAPTSNNEQFFGPGTRLTVL.

The V call is TRBV4-3, the J call TRBJ2-1; no clear D gene. The V gene lost 5 bases and the J gene lost 4 bases, with 9 bases spanning the gap. Germline assignment: CDR1 LGHNA and CDR2 YSLEER. The CDR3 is 13 amino acids. The CDR3 region is CASSVNSYNEQFF. CDR3 in DNA: TGCGCCAGCAGCGTGAACAGTTACAATGAGCAGTTCTTC.

This sequence joins TRBV5-6 and TRBJ1-6; D unresolved. The CDR3 is 16 residues long. Per the germline V gene, CDR1 is SGHDT and CDR2 is YYEEEE. The ends were cut back, 0 bases at V and 6 bases at J, with 13 bases in the middle. CDR3 sequence reads: CASSLGSGRGNSPLHF. The CDR3 DNA follows: TGTGCCAGCAGCTTGGGCTCCGGGAGAGGTAATTCACCCCTCCACTTT.

V gene TRBV2 combines with J gene TRBJ2-7; TRBD1 matches at 8 bases. J was trimmed by 12 bases and V by 1 base; bases with no gene match: 11. This CDR3 spans 14 amino acids. Germline CDR1 SNHLY, CDR2 FYNNEI. CDR3 amino acids: CASSEDRDRPIGYF. Written as DNA, the CDR3 is TGTGCCAGCAGTGAAGACCGGGACAGGCCCATAGGGTACTTC.

The V gene is TRBV9, the J gene TRBJ1-2, with TRBD1 as a possible D gene (5 bases). The V end was cut by 4 bases, the J end by 3 bases, with 10 bases between. CDR1 is SGDLS and CDR2 is YYNGEE in the germline V gene. CDR3 length: 13 amino acids. CDR3 sequence: CASSQRQYYGYTF. DNA for the CDR3: TGTGCCAGCAGCCAACGACAGTACTATGGCTACACCTTC.

This chain connects TRBV25-1 to TRBJ2-7; 7 bases agree with TRBD1. CDR3 length: 15 amino acids. Per germline, CDR1 MGHDK and CDR2 SYGVNS. J lost 2 bases, V lost 3 bases, and 7 bases had no gene match. The CDR3 region has the DNA TGTGCCAGCAGTGACGGACAGGACTTTACCTACGAGCAGTACTTC. It encodes CASSDGQDFTYEQYF.

The chain links TRBV5-8 to TRBJ1-1, with D unresolved. The CDR3 extends over 13 amino acids. Trimming left V 0 bases short and J 6 bases short, with 9 bases between. The germline gives CDR1 SGHTS, CDR2 YDEGEE. Here the CDR3 reads CASSLVRVPEAFF. The CDR3 DNA sequence: TGTGCCAGCAGCTTGGTGAGGGTTCCTGAAGCTTTCTTT.

The chain employs TRBV7-6 and TRBJ2-5; D may be TRBD2 (5 bases). Trimming stripped 4 bases from V and 3 bases from J, with 12 bases between. CDR3 size: 14 residues. Germline V gives CDR1 SGHVS, CDR2 FNYEAQ. The CDR3 DNA sequence: TGTGCCAGCAGCTCAGCCGGGCGGGAAGAGACCCAGTACTTC. Its protein is CASSSAGREETQYF.

The chain links TRBV6-6 to TRBJ1-5; D may be TRBD1 (6 bases). This CDR3 comprises 16 residues. Germline V lookup: CDR1 MNHNY, CDR2 SVGAGI (reference sequence). V lost 2 bases and J 7 bases, leaving 18 bases between the germline ends. The CDR3 spells CASSYQTGMVLQPQHF. The CDR3 nucleotides are TGTGCCAGCAGTTACCAGACAGGTATGGTGCTGCAGCCCCAGCATTTT.

This chain uses TRBV7-6 with TRBJ1-4; 7 bases align to TRBD1. Trimming at V came to 2 bases and at J to 6 bases, leaving 3 bases not matched to a gene. This CDR3 is built from 14 residues. Germline CDR1 and CDR2: SGHVS and FNYEAQ. The CDR3 region is CASSLSRGDEKLFF. The CDR3 bases are TGTGCCAGCAGCTTATCCAGGGGGGATGAAAAACTGTTTTTT.

This clone has just a few counts. This chain uses TRBV2 with TRBJ2-3, with TRBD2 as a possible D gene (6 bases). Germline lookup yields CDR1 SNHLY and CDR2 FYNNEI. The V end lost 4 bases, the J end lost 0 bases, and 11 bases lay between the germline ends. The CDR3 length is 15 residues. This CDR3 is CASSGGDSSTDTQYF. The DNA of the CDR3 is TGTGCCAGCAGTGGCGGGGACTCTAGCACAGATACGCAGTATTTT.

V is TRBV3-1 (or the pseudogene TRBV3-2) and J is TRBJ1-2, with 11 bases aligning to TRBD1. CDR1 is LGHDT, CDR2 YNNKEL, per germline (reference sequence). V was clipped by 5 bases and J by 5 bases; unmatched bases: 4. The CDR3 has 14 amino acids. CDR3 in DNA: TGTGCCAGCAGCGGACAGGGGGCGGGTTATGGCTACACCTTC. This sequence encodes CASSGQGAGYGYTF.

Note on this clone: The sample contains more than one DNA sequence encoding this CDR3. The gene calls are TRBV19 and TRBJ2-1; 7 bases agree with TRBD2. The V segment lost 2 bases and the J segment 6 bases; nucleotides outside the gene matches: 1. The CDR3 consists of 13 residues. Germline V gene data show CDR1 as LNHDA and CDR2 as SQIVND (reference sequence). CDR3 sequence (DNA): TGTGCCAGTAGTATAACGGGGGGCAATGAGCAGTTCTTC. Residues: CASSITGGNEQFF.